This T cell receptor beta chain came from a study of blood T cells in healthy people across ages. Researchers collected around 10 milliliters of peripheral blood from every single donor. This clonotype has more than one count but fewer than ten. What it recognizes is unknown. A sample-barcoded 5' primer and a J-beta primer mix were used in a second PCR of roughly 7 to 12 cycles. Tagging of each cDNA molecule was performed by a template-switch adaptor with 12 random nucleotides. TCRdb called the 5' RACE reads again in MiXCR, with one record for every CDR3 protein. The sample includes about 970,000 distinct CDR3 sequences, roughly half of them seen just once. Study-wide points: Estimated diversity that came from one million T cells was considered an underestimate.

Germline V gene lookup returns CDR1 KGHSY and CDR2 FQNENV. CDR3 size: 13 residues. V dropped 4 bases and J dropped 6; count of bases not matched to a gene: 4. This TCR derives from a woman in her sixties or seventies in good health. The chain is built from TRBV16 and TRBJ2-7, with 9 nucleotides matching TRBD2. Sequencing was done on a sample of blood. The CDR3 region is CASSPSGIREQYF. Here the CDR3 DNA reads TGTGCCAGCAGCCCTAGCGGGATTCGCGAGCAGTACTTC.